This TCR beta chain was captured by sequencing in a study of T cells in Graves' hyperthyroidism and ophthalmopathy. TCR beta CDR3 sequences were amplified from RNA transcripts. First-round RT-PCR with HTBI primers amplified the TCR CDR3 region. TCRdb analysed the multiplex PCR reads with MiXCR anew, one entry per CDR3 protein. The sample carries 250,000 to 300,000 distinct CDR3 sequences, over 15% recorded once. The CDR3 runs 15 residues. The V gene's germline CDR1 is SGHDN and CDR2 FVKESK. The V and J ends lost 1 base and 2 bases, in that order; junction bases with no gene match: 4. The sample holds many counts of this clonotype.

This clonotype was sampled from a woman between 55 and 75 years old with Graves' ophthalmopathy. The specimen was blood. The rearrangement uses TRBV14 and TRBJ2-7; 8 bases agree with TRBD2. The CDR3 region has the DNA TGTGCCAGCAGCCAAGCTCGGGGGGGGACCTACGAGCAGTACTTC. Its protein product is CASSQARGGTYEQYF.